This is a list of T cell receptor beta chains from one sample in a study of T-cell memory formation after mild COVID-19. One entry per CDR3 protein results from TCRdb running MiXCR on the 5' RACE reads. The data contain 200,000 to 250,000 distinct CDR3 sequences, about 27% of them singletons. The sample was PBMCs or a T cell subset sorted from them (not recorded which). The origin of the receptors is an adult woman who had mild COVID-19 (a few samples of this study predate the infection). Cell type and time point are not known. Both conserved end residues are part of each CDR3. A D gene is named only where the DNA matches it firmly. Clone size is shown for a subset of rows, as once, few, many or a class of expanded clone.

D gene	CDR3 length	clone size	J gene	V gene	CDR3 DNA	CDR3 protein
TRBD2	15	NA	TRBJ2-2	TRBV5-1	TGCGCCAGCAGCCAGACTAGCGGGAGCCCCGGGGAGCTGTTTTTT	CASSQTSGSPGELFF
NA	14	NA	TRBJ1-1	TRBV5-1	TGCGCCAGCAGCCTCGTCTTTATGAACACTGAAGCTTTCTTT	CASSLVFMNTEAFF
NA	11	few	TRBJ2-1	TRBV20-1	TGCAGTGCTAGAGCACTCAATGAGCAGTTCTTC	CSARALNEQFF
NA	13	NA	TRBJ2-7	TRBV7-2	TGTGCCAGCGGGGAGAGAAGGTCCTACGAGCAGTACTTC	CASGERRSYEQYF
NA	15	NA	TRBJ2-7	TRBV20-1	TGCAGTGCTCGAAGTGGCAGGGGTAACGGCTACGAGCAGTACTTC	CSARSGRGNGYEQYF
TRBD1	15	NA	TRBJ2-2	TRBV6-5	TGTGCCACCCGTCCAGGGGGTTCGAACACCGGGGAGCTGTTTTTT	CATRPGGSNTGELFF
NA	13	NA	TRBJ2-5	TRBV15	TGTGCCACCAGCAGAGATGAAGCAGGGGCCCAGTACTTC	CATSRDEAGAQYF
TRBD1	13	few	TRBJ1-5	TRBV7-2	TGTGCCAGCAGCTACAGGGGGGATCAGCCCCAGCATTTT	CASSYRGDQPQHF
TRBD2	18	NA	TRBJ2-7	TRBV4-2	TGTGCCAGCAGCCAAGGCGAAGGATGGCGGGGGGGATCCCCCGAGCAGTACTTC	CASSQGEGWRGGSPEQYF
NA	14	NA	TRBJ1-1	TRBV29-1	TGCAGCGTTTATCCGCATGGTTGGGGGACTGAAGCTTTCTTT	CSVYPHGWGTEAFF
TRBD1	13	few	TRBJ2-3	TRBV12-3/TRBV12-4	TGTGCCAGCACTACAGGGGGCAAGGATACGCAGTATTTT	CASTTGGKDTQYF
TRBD2	14	few	TRBJ2-7	TRBV9	TGTGCCAGCAGCGTCGGCGGGAGCCCCTACGAGCAGTACTTC	CASSVGGSPYEQYF
NA	16	NA	TRBJ1-1	TRBV14	TGTGCCAGCAGCCAAGATTGGGGGCAGGTGAACACTGAAGCTTTCTTT	CASSQDWGQVNTEAFF
NA	14	NA	TRBJ1-2	TRBV20-1	TGCAGTGCTAGGGACGCGGATCGTAACGATGGCTACACCTTC	CSARDADRNDGYTF
NA	16	NA	TRBJ1-4	TRBV7-9	TGTGCCAGCAGCTTAGGGGCAGGGAACTTGCGAGAAAAACTGTTTTTT	CASSLGAGNLREKLFF
NA	11	few	TRBJ2-1	TRBV12-3/TRBV12-4	TGTGCCAGCAGTGCCAGTAATGAGCAGTTCTTC	CASSASNEQFF
TRBD1	15	NA	TRBJ2-1	TRBV2	TGTGCCAGCAGTGGGACAGGGGCGAACTACAATGACCAGTTCTTC	CASSGTGANYNDQFF
NA	17	few	TRBJ2-1	TRBV21-1	TGTGCCAGCAGCAAAGGTGTCAAGCGGGGGGCGGGCAATGAGCAGTTCTTC	CASSKGVKRGAGNEQFF
NA	16	few	TRBJ2-3	TRBV7-8	TGTGCCAGCAGCAGACGGGACTTCCCCAGCACAGATACGCAGTATTTT	CASSRRDFPSTDTQYF
NA	14	NA	TRBJ2-7	TRBV7-8	TGTGCCAGCAGCTTAGCGACGGGGGCCTACGAGCAGTACTTC	CASSLATGAYEQYF
TRBD1	14	NA	TRBJ2-1	TRBV5-1	TGCGCCAGCAGCCCCGGGACAGGGGTCTCGAGGCAGTTCTTC	CASSPGTGVSRQFF
TRBD1	14	NA	TRBJ1-1	TRBV12-3/TRBV12-4	TGTGCCAGCAGTTTAAGGACAGGTATCACTGAAGCTTTCTTT	CASSLRTGITEAFF
NA	14	few	TRBJ2-5	TRBV7-9	TGTGCCAGCAGCCCGACGACATTAACGGAGACCCAGTACTTC	CASSPTTLTETQYF
TRBD2	14	few	TRBJ2-7	TRBV24-1	TGTGCCACCAGTGATCATGCTAGCGGGAGCGAGCAGTACTTC	CATSDHASGSEQYF
NA	13	NA	TRBJ1-4	TRBV29-1	TGCAGCGTTGTGGACAGTTTTAATGAAAAACTGTTTTTT	CSVVDSFNEKLFF
TRBD2	19	NA	TRBJ2-2	TRBV5-1	TGCGCCAGCAGCTTGGCCCGTCTAGCGGGGGGTCTGAACACCGGGGAGCTGTTTTTT	CASSLARLAGGLNTGELFF
NA	12	NA	TRBJ2-3	TRBV29-1	TGCACCAACCCGTACAGGGCAGATACGCAGTATTTT	CTNPYRADTQYF
TRBD1	15	once	TRBJ1-6	TRBV9	TGTGCCAGCAGCCCCGAAGGACAGGGGAATTCACCCCTCCACTTT	CASSPEGQGNSPLHF
NA	13	NA	TRBJ1-1	TRBV15	TGTGCCACCAGCAGAGAGGGGTACACTGAAGCTTTCTTT	CATSREGYTEAFF
NA	13	few	TRBJ2-5	TRBV28	TGTGCCAGCAGTTTACTCAGGCAAGAGACCCAGTACTTC	CASSLLRQETQYF
TRBD1	17	NA	TRBJ2-1	TRBV5-1	TGCGCCAGCAGCCCCCGGGACAGGATGGAGTACTACAATGAGCAGTTCTTC	CASSPRDRMEYYNEQFF
TRBD2	15	NA	TRBJ2-7	TRBV15	TGTGCCACCAGTAGTAGCGGGGCAAGCTCCTACGAGCAGTACTTC	CATSSSGASSYEQYF
NA	16	few	TRBJ2-1	TRBV7-9	TGTGCCAGCAGCACTAGACTAGAGATTGGGAACAATGAGCAGTTCTTC	CASSTRLEIGNNEQFF
NA	16	few	TRBJ2-7	TRBV5-1	TGCGCCAGCAGCGGGGGCGCGGGAGCTCCCCCCTACGAGCAGTACTTC	CASSGGAGAPPYEQYF
TRBD2	17	NA	TRBJ2-3	TRBV7-8	TGTGCCAGCAGCTTAGTCGGACTAGCGGGGTCTACAGATACGCAGTATTTT	CASSLVGLAGSTDTQYF
NA	15	many	TRBJ2-3	TRBV2	TGTGCCAGCAGTGGGACACCCTGGAACACAGATACGCAGTATTTT	CASSGTPWNTDTQYF
NA	16	NA	TRBJ1-1	TRBV7-6	TGTGCCAGCAGCCCGCTGGCGGGGGGCGAAGACACTGAAGCTTTCTTT	CASSPLAGGEDTEAFF
NA	12	NA	TRBJ2-7	TRBV6-5	TGTGCCAGCAGTTCCGGACAGCTAGAGCAGTACTTC	CASSSGQLEQYF
NA	13	few	TRBJ2-3	TRBV11-2	TGTGCCAGCAGCTTACCAGGCGCAGATACGCAGTATTTT	CASSLPGADTQYF
NA	14	NA	TRBJ2-7	TRBV20-1	TGCAGTGCTAGAGGGGGTAGCGGCAACTACGAGCAGTACTTC	CSARGGSGNYEQYF
TRBD1	14	NA	TRBJ2-4	TRBV2	TGTGCCAGCAGTCAAGAACAGGGGAGAAACATTCAGTACTTC	CASSQEQGRNIQYF
NA	14	NA	TRBJ2-7	TRBV7-2	TGTGACAGCAGCTCCGTGGGGTTCACATACGAGCAGTACTTC	CDSSSVGFTYEQYF
TRBD1	16	NA	TRBJ2-7	TRBV7-9	TGTGCCAGCAGCACGAACAGGGGGCGCGGGTCCTACGAGCAGTACTTC	CASSTNRGRGSYEQYF
NA	15	few	TRBJ2-7	TRBV4-3	TGCGCCAGCAGCCAAGCAGGGGGGTCCTCCTACGAGCAGTACTTC	CASSQAGGSSYEQYF
NA	13	NA	TRBJ2-7	TRBV24-1	TGTGCCACCAGTGACCCCGGTTGGGGCGAGCAGTACTTC	CATSDPGWGEQYF
NA	17	NA	TRBJ1-1	TRBV7-6	TGTGCCAGCAGCTTATTTAGACACAGCATCTCGGGGACTGAAGCTTTCTTT	CASSLFRHSISGTEAFF
TRBD2	20	NA	TRBJ2-1	TRBV6-5	TGTGCCAGCAGTTACTCAGGGACTAGCGGGCCTCGTAGGTCCTACAATGAGCAGTTCTTC	CASSYSGTSGPRRSYNEQFF
NA	15	few	TRBJ2-2	TRBV24-1	TGTGCCACCAGGTGGGGGACACCGAACACCGGGGAGCTGTTTTTT	CATRWGTPNTGELFF
NA	13	few	TRBJ1-1	TRBV7-3	TGTGCCAGCAGTCAGGGCTGGGGTCTTGAAGCTTTCTTT	CASSQGWGLEAFF
NA	15	few	TRBJ2-7	TRBV4-1	TGCGCCAGCAGCCCCCCGGGCCAAAGCTCCTACGAGCAGTACTTC	CASSPPGQSSYEQYF
NA	14	NA	TRBJ2-3	TRBV7-9	TGTGCCAGCAGCTCCCGGGACTTCACAGATACGCAGTATTTT	CASSSRDFTDTQYF
NA	17	few	TRBJ2-1	TRBV4-3	TGCGCCAGCAGCCAAGACAGGGGCGGGCGAGTCGGAAATGAGCAGTTCTTC	CASSQDRGGRVGNEQFF
TRBD1	16	few	TRBJ2-1	TRBV7-8	TGTGCCAGCAGCCCGCGTGGGACAGGGGGTTGGAATGAGCAGTTCTTC	CASSPRGTGGWNEQFF